A selection of T cell receptor beta chains follows, all from one sample in a study of cytomegalovirus exposure and HLA in healthy donors. Sequencing used immunoSEQ multiplex PCR; TCRdb keeps in-frame clones, though not all of them. This table holds approximately 110,000 clones, 74% found once. Source material: PBMCs. The receptors stem from a man aged 45 to 65 in good health and CMV-seropositive. CDR3s include the opening cysteine and the closing phenylalanine or tryptophan. The D gene is left open where the match is weak. Clone size is given for some rows only: seen once, a few or many times, or a class if the clone is expanded.

>.|TRBJ2-5|TRBV4-1|18|TRBD2
CASSQDQSRGGIQETQYF
TGCGCCAGCAGCCAAGATCAATCGCGGGGGGGAATTCAAGAGACCCAGTACTTC
>.|TRBJ1-2|TRBV28|14|.
CAGSSGNFPYGYTF
TGTGCCGGCAGTTCGGGGAACTTCCCCTATGGCTACACCTTC
>.|TRBJ2-7|TRBV7-2|13|.
CASSSVRGGEQYF
TGTGCCAGCAGCTCCGTGCGGGGCGGCGAGCAGTACTTC
>.|TRBJ1-1|TRBV7-2|15|.
CASSFSGLQGPEAFF
TGTGCCAGCAGCTTTAGTGGACTACAAGGACCTGAAGCTTTCTTT
>few|TRBJ2-5|TRBV19|13|.
CASRGTVRGTQYF
TGTGCCAGTAGAGGGACTGTCCGTGGGACCCAGTACTTC
>.|TRBJ1-3|TRBV9|17|.
CASSPFFPGVSGNTIYF
TGTGCCAGCAGCCCATTCTTCCCAGGCGTCTCTGGAAACACCATATATTTT
>few|TRBJ2-7|TRBV4-1|13|TRBD1
CASSLDRAREQYF
TGCGCCAGCAGCTTAGACAGGGCGAGGGAGCAGTACTTC
>.|TRBJ1-1|TRBV6-5|13|.
CASSFQGMAEAFF
TGTGCCAGCAGTTTTCAGGGAATGGCTGAAGCTTTCTTT
>.|TRBJ1-1|TRBV13|18|TRBD1
CASSSWTGGVPSNTEAFF
TGTGCCAGCAGCTCGTGGACAGGGGGCGTACCTAGTAACACTGAAGCTTTCTTT
>.|TRBJ2-1|TRBV13|16|.
CASSLDGSMSYNEQFF
TGTGCCAGCAGCTTGGACGGGAGTATGTCCTACAATGAGCAGTTCTTC
>.|TRBJ2-1|TRBV5-6|15|.
CASSLDRVSYNEQFF
TGTGCCAGCAGCTTGGACAGGGTTTCCTACAATGAGCAGTTCTTC
>few|TRBJ1-2|TRBV6-5|14|TRBD1
CASSFPGQRNGYTF
TGTGCCAGCAGTTTCCCGGGACAGAGGAATGGCTACACCTTC
>.|TRBJ2-7|TRBV5-6|14|.
CASSFQILTYEQYF
TGTGCCAGCAGCTTCCAAATACTTACCTACGAGCAGTACTTC
>.|TRBJ1-2|TRBV7-2|15|.
CASSLGQGSLGGYTF
TGTGCCAGCAGCTTGGGGCAGGGGAGTCTAGGAGGCTACACCTTC
>.|TRBJ1-5|TRBV2|13|.
CASSRGGNQPQHF
TGTGCCAGCTCTCGGGGTGGGAATCAGCCCCAGCATTTT
>once|TRBJ1-4|TRBV5-6|14|.
CASSTQGTHEKLFF
TGTGCCAGCAGCACACAGGGAACGCATGAAAAACTGTTTTTT
>.|TRBJ2-2|TRBV19|19|TRBD1
CASSIDARGGYGAPGELFF
TGTGCCAGTAGTATAGACGCGCGAGGGGGCTACGGGGCCCCCGGGGAGCTGTTTTTT
>.|TRBJ2-7|TRBV5-6|17|.
CASSLAPPWQGRDEQYF
TGTGCCAGCAGCTTGGCCCCCCCGTGGCAGGGGAGGGATGAGCAGTACTTC
>.|TRBJ2-6|TRBV6-4|14|.
CATSREAGANVLTF
TGTGCCACCAGCCGAGAGGCTGGGGCCAACGTCCTGACTTTC
>.|TRBJ1-6|TRBV2|15|.
CASYQAGMGNSPLHF
TGTGCCAGCTACCAAGCGGGTATGGGAAATTCACCCCTCCACTTT
>few|TRBJ2-7|TRBV2|16|.
CASSDGGTFSSYEQYF
TGTGCCAGCAGTGATGGCGGGACTTTTAGCTCCTACGAGCAGTACTTC
>.|TRBJ1-5|TRBV19|14|.
CASSMQDSNQPQHF
TGTGCCAGTAGTATGCAGGACAGTAATCAGCCCCAGCATTTT
>.|TRBJ2-5|TRBV5-1|14|.
CASSKGQNQETQYF
TGCGCCAGCAGCAAGGGACAAAACCAAGAGACCCAGTACTTC
>.|TRBJ1-3|TRBV6-5|14|.
CASSTLGRGNTIYF
TGTGCCAGCAGCACACTAGGACGTGGAAACACCATATATTTT
>few|TRBJ1-2|TRBV14|17|.
CASSPLWVLGQPDGYTF
TGTGCCAGCAGCCCTCTATGGGTTTTGGGACAACCAGATGGCTACACCTTC
>.|TRBJ1-5|TRBV6-6|16|TRBD1
CASSSGQGYSNQPQHF
TGTGCCAGCAGTTCCGGACAGGGGTATAGCAATCAGCCCCAGCATTTT
>.|TRBJ2-7|TRBV5-4|13|TRBD1
CASSRDRFYEQYF
TGTGCCAGCAGTCGGGACAGGTTCTACGAGCAGTACTTC
>.|TRBJ2-3|TRBV15|12|.
CATSRDINTQYF
TGTGCCACCAGCAGAGATATAAATACGCAGTATTTT
>few|TRBJ1-1|TRBV27|14|.
CASPGLPMNTEAFF
TGTGCCTCCCCCGGGTTACCGATGAACACTGAAGCTTTCTTT
>.|TRBJ2-3|TRBV6-4|15|TRBD2
CASSDSSGRGDTQYF
TGTGCCAGCAGTGACTCTAGCGGGAGGGGAGATACGCAGTATTTT
>.|TRBJ2-5|TRBV4-2|15|TRBD2
CASSQDARGAETQYF
TGTGCCAGCAGCCAAGATGCGCGGGGGGCAGAGACCCAGTACTTC
>few|TRBJ1-5|TRBV6-1|15|TRBD1
CASSEEDRGWAPQHF
TGTGCCAGCAGTGAGGAAGACAGGGGTTGGGCGCCCCAGCATTTT
>.|TRBJ2-2|TRBV4-1|18|TRBD1
CASSQYPTGGINTGELFF
TGCGCCAGCAGCCAATACCCAACAGGGGGCATAAACACCGGGGAGCTGTTTTTT
>.|TRBJ1-2|TRBV5-6|16|TRBD1
CASTRHLTGGAYGYTF
TGTGCCAGCACCCGCCATTTAACAGGGGGCGCGTATGGCTACACCTTC
>.|TRBJ2-7|TRBV5-1|16|TRBD1
CASSGGTGEGGYEQYF
TGCGCCAGCAGCGGAGGGACAGGGGAAGGAGGCTACGAGCAGTACTTC
>.|TRBJ2-7|TRBV5-5|13|.
CASSFLGANEQYF
TGTGCCAGCAGCTTTCTGGGGGCGAACGAGCAGTACTTC
>.|TRBJ1-4|TRBV5-1|15|TRBD1
CASSLMGQGAEKLFF
TGCGCCAGCAGCTTGATGGGACAGGGGGCTGAAAAACTGTTTTTT
>.|TRBJ2-7|TRBV25-1|12|.
CASTKGDYEQYF
TGTGCCAGCACCAAAGGGGACTACGAGCAGTACTTC
>few|TRBJ1-5|TRBV18|16|TRBD1
CASSGPGGNSNQPQHF
TGTGCCAGCTCAGGACCAGGGGGCAATAGCAATCAGCCCCAGCATTTT
>.|TRBJ1-4|TRBV2|15|.
CASSDRGGEFGKLFF
TGTGCCAGCAGTGATCGGGGGGGAGAATTCGGAAAACTGTTTTTT
>.|TRBJ2-7|TRBV6-5|14|TRBD2
CASSFQAGGPEQYF
TGTGCCAGCAGTTTCCAAGCGGGAGGGCCCGAGCAGTACTTC
>.|TRBJ1-1|TRBV7-9|14|.
CASSFNQKNTEAFF
TGTGCCAGCAGCTTCAATCAGAAGAACACTGAAGCTTTCTTT
>.|TRBJ1-2|TRBV11-2|13|TRBD1
CASSLYRGGGYTF
TGTGCCAGCAGCCTTTACAGGGGAGGTGGCTACACCTTC
>few|TRBJ1-1|TRBV6-4|13|TRBD1
CASSPTGSTEAFF
TGTGCCAGCAGCCCGACAGGGAGCACTGAAGCTTTCTTT
>.|TRBJ1-2|TRBV2|14|TRBD1
CASRDRDRVNGYTF
TGTGCCAGCAGAGACCGGGACAGGGTAAATGGCTACACCTTC
>.|TRBJ2-2|TRBV18|17|TRBD2
CASSPQTSGVNTGELFF
TGTGCCAGCTCACCACAAACTAGCGGGGTGAACACCGGGGAGCTGTTTTTT
>.|TRBJ1-2|TRBV29-1|13|.
CSVENWSTYGYTF
TGCAGCGTTGAGAATTGGTCCACTTATGGCTACACCTTC
>.|TRBJ2-3|TRBV5-4|17|TRBD2
CASSLGRSSGYTDTQYF
TGTGCCAGCAGCTTGGGACGATCTAGCGGGTACACAGATACGCAGTATTTT
>.|TRBJ2-3|TRBV18|16|.
CASSPASQGIGDTQYF
TGTGCCAGCTCACCAGCCTCACAGGGTATAGGAGATACGCAGTATTTT